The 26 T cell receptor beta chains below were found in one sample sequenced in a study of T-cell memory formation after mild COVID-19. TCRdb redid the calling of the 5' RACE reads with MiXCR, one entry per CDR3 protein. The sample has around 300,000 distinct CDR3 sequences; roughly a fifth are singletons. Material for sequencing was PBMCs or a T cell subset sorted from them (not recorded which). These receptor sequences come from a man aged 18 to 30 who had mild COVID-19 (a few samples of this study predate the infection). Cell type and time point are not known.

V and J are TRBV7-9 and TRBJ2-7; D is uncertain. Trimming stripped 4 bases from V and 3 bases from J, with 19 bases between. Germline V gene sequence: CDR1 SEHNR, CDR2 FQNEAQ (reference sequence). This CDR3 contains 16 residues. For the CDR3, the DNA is TGTGCCAGCAGCTCGGGTTTGACTGGCACCCGCTACGAGCAGTACTTC. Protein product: CASSSGLTGTRYEQYF.

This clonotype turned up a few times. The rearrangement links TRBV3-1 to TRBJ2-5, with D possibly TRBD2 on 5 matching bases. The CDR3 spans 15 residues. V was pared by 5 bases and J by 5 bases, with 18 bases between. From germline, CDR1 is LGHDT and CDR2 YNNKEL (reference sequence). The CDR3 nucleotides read TGTGCCAGCAGCTCGGAGTATCGGGGATCGGAGACCCAGTACTTC. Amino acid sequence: CASSSEYRGSETQYF.

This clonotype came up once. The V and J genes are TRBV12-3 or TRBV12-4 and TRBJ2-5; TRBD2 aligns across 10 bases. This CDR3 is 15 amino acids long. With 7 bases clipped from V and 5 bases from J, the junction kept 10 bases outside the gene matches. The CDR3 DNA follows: TGTGCCAGCAATTCCCCTAGCGGGGGAGGTGAGACCCAGTACTTC. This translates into CASNSPSGGGETQYF.

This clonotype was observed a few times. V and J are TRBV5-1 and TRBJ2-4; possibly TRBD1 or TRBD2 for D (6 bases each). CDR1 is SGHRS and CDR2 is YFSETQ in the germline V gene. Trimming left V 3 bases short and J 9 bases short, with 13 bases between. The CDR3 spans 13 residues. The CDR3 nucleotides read TGCGCCAGCAGCTCGGAGGGGGAAATCATTCAGTACTTC. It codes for CASSSEGEIIQYF.

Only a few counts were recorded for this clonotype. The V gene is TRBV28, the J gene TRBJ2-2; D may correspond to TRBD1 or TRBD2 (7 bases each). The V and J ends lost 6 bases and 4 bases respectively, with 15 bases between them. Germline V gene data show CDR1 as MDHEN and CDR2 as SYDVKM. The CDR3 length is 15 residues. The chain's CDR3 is CASSSQGEGTGELFF. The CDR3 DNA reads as TGTGCCAGCAGCTCCCAGGGGGAGGGCACCGGGGAGCTGTTTTTT. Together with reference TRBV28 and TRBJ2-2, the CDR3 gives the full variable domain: DVKVTQSSRYLVKRTGEKVFLECVQDMDHENMFWYRQDPGLGLRLIYFSYDVKMKEKGDIPEGYSVSREKKERFSLILESASTNQTSMYLCASSSQGEGTGELFFGEGSRLTVL.

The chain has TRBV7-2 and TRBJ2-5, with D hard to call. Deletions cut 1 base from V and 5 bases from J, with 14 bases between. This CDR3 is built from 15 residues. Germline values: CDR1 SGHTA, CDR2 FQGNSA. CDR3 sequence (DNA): TGTGCCAGCAGCTTAGTGGTTAGTCGGGCGGAGACCCAGTACTTC. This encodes CASSLVVSRAETQYF.

DNA for the CDR3: TGTGCCAGCAGCCCAAAAGAGGGACTAGCGGGCAGCAATGAGCAGTTCTTC. It translates to CASSPKEGLAGSNEQFF. The rearrangement joins TRBV4-2 to TRBJ2-1, with 12 bases aligning to TRBD2. The V and J ends lost 4 bases and 6 bases, in that order; junction bases with no gene match: 10. The CDR3 contains 17 residues. The V gene's germline CDR1 is LGHNA and CDR2 YNFKEQ.

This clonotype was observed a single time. CDR3 loop: CATSVDKDEQFF. The CDR3 coding sequence is TGTGCCACCAGTGTGGACAAGGATGAGCAGTTCTTC. The J gene is TRBJ2-1, the V gene TRBV24-1; D might be TRBD1 (5 bases). V lost 5 bases and J lost 8, with 9 bases in between. Germline-derived CDR1 and CDR2 are KGHDR and SFDVKD. The CDR3 is 12 amino acids.

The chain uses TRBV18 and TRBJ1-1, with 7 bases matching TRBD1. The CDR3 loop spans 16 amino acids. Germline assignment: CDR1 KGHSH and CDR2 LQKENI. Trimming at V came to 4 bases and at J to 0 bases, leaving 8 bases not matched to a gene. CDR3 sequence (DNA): TGTGCCAGCTCACGTCCCGGGACAGTTATGAACACTGAAGCTTTCTTT. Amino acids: CASSRPGTVMNTEAFF.

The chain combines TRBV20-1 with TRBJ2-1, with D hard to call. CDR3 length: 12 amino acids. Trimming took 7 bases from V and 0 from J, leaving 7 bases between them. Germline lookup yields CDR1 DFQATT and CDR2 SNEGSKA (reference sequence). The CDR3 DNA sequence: TGCAGTGGGCGTCGCTCCTACAATGAGCAGTTCTTC. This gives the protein CSGRRSYNEQFF.

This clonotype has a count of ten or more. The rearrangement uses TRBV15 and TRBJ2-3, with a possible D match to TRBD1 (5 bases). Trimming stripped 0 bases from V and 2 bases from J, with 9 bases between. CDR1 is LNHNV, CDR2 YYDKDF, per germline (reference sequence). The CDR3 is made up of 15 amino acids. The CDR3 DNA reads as TGTGCCACCAGCAGAGAAGACAGAGCCACAGATACGCAGTATTTT. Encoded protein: CATSREDRATDTQYF. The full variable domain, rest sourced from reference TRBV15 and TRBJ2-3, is DAMVIQNPRYQVTQFGKPVTLSCSQTLNHNVMYWYQQKSSQAPKLLFHYYDKDFNNEADTPDNFQSRRPNTSFCFLDIRSPGLGDTAMYLCATSREDRATDTQYFGPGTRLTVL.

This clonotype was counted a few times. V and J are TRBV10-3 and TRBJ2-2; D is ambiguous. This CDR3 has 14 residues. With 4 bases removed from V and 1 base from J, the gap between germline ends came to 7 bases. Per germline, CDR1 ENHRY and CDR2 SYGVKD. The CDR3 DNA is TGTGCCATCAGTGGGACGGGGAACACCGGGGAGCTGTTTTTT. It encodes CAISGTGNTGELFF.

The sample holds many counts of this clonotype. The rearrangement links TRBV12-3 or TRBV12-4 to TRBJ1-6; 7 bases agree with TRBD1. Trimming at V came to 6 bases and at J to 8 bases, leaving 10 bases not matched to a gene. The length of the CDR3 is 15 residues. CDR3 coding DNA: TGTGCCAGCAGGGCCGGAGGGGGCGAGGATTCACCCCTCCACTTT. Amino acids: CASRAGGGEDSPLHF.

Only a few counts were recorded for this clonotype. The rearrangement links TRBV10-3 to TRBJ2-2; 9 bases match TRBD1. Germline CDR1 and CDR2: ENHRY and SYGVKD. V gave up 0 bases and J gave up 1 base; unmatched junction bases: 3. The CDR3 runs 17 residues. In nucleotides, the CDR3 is TGTGCCATCAGTGAGTCCTACAGGGGGCGGAACACCGGGGAGCTGTTTTTT. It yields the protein CAISESYRGRNTGELFF.

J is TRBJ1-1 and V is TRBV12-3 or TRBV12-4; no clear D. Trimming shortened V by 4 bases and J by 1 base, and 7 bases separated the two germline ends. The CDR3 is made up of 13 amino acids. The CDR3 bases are TGTGCCAGCAGTTCCTCCGGGAACACTGAAGCTTTCTTT. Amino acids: CASSSSGNTEAFF.

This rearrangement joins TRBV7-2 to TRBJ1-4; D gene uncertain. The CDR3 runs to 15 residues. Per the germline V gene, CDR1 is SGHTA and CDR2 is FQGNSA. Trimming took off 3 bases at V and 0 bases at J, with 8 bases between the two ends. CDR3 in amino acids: CASSFVRATNEKLFF. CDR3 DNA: TGTGCCAGCAGCTTTGTGCGGGCAACTAATGAAAAACTGTTTTTT.

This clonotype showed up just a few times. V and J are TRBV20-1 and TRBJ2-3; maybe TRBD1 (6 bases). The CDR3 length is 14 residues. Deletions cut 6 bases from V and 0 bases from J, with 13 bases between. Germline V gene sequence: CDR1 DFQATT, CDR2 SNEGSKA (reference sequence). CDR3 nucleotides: TGCAGTGCAAACAGGGTTGGCAGCACAGATACGCAGTATTTT. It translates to CSANRVGSTDTQYF.

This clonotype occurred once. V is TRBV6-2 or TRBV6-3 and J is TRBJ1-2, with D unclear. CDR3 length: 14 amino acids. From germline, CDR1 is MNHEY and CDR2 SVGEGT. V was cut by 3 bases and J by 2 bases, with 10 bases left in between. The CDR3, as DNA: TGTGCCAGCAGTTATTTCGCGGACAACTATGGCTACACCTTC. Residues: CASSYFADNYGYTF.

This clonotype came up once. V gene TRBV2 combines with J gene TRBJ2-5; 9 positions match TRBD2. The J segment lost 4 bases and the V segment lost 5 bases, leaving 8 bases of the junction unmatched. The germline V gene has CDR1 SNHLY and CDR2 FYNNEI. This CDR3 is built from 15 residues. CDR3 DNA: TGTGCCAGCAGTTCCCTCGGGACTAGCAGAGAGACCCAGTACTTC. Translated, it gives CASSSLGTSRETQYF.

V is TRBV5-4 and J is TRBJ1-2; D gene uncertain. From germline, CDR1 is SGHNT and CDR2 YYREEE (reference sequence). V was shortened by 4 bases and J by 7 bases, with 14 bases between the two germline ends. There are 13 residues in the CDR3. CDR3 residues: CASSPEWGSGYTF. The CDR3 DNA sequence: TGTGCCAGCAGCCCGGAGTGGGGTAGTGGCTACACCTTC.

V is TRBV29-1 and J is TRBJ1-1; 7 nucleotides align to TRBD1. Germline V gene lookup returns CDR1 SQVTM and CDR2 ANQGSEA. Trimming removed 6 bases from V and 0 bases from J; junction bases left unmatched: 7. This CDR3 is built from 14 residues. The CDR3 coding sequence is TGCAGCGTCCTAGAGGGACAGATGAACACTGAAGCTTTCTTT. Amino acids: CSVLEGQMNTEAFF.

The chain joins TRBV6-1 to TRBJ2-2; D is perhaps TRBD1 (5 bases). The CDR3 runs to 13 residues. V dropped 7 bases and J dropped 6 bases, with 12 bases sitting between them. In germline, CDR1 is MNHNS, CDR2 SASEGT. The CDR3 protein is CASTGHLSGELFF. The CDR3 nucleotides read TGTGCCAGCACTGGACACCTCTCCGGGGAGCTGTTTTTT.

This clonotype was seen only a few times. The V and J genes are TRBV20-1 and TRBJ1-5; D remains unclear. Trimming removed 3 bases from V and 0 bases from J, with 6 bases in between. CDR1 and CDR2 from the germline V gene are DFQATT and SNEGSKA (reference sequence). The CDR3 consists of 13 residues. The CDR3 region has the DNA TGCAGTGCTAGTAAGCGTAGCAATCAGCCCCAGCATTTT. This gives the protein CSASKRSNQPQHF.

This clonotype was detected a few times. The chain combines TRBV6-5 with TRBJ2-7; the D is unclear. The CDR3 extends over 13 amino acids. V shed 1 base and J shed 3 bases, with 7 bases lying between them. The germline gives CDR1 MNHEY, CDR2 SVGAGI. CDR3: CASSYFAGYEQYF. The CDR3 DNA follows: TGTGCCAGCAGTTACTTCGCCGGCTACGAGCAGTACTTC.

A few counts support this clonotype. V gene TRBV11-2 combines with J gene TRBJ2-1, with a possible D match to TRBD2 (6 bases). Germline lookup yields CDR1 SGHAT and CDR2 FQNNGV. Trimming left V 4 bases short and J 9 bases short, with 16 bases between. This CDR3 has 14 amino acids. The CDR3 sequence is CASSSRTGVGEQFF. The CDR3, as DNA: TGTGCCAGCAGCTCGCGAACGGGGGTAGGTGAGCAGTTCTTC. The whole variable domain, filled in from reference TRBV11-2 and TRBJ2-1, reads EAGVAQSPRYKIIEKRQSVAFWCNPISGHATLYWYQQILGQGPKLLIQFQNNGVVDDSQLPKDRFSAERLKGVDSTLKIQPAKLEDSAVYLCASSSRTGVGEQFFGPGTRLTVL.

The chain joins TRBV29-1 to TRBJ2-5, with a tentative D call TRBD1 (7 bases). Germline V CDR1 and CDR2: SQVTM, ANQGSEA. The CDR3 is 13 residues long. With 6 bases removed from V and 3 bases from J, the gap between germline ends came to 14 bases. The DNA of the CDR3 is TGCAGCGTAGGAGGGACAGCAAAAGAGACCCAGTACTTC. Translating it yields CSVGGTAKETQYF.